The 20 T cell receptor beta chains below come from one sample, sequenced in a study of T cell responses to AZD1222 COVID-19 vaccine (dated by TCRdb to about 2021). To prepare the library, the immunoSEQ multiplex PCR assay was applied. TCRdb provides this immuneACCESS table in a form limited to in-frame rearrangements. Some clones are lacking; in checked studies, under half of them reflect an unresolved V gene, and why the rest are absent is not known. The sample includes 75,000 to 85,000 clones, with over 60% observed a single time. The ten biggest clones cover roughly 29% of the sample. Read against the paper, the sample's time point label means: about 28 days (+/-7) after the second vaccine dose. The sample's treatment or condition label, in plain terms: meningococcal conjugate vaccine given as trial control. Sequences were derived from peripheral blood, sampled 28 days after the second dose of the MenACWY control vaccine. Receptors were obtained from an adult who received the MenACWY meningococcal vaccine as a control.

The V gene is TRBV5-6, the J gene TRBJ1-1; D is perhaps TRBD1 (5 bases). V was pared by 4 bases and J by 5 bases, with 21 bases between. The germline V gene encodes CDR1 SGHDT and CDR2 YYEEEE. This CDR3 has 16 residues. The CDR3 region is CASSKGRLKVGTEAFF. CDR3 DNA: TGTGCCAGCAGCAAGGGACGGCTGAAAGTGGGGACTGAAGCTTTCTTT.

For the CDR3, the DNA is TGTGCCTGGAGCCCAGATAACTATGGCTACACCTTC. It yields the protein CAWSPDNYGYTF. The chain employs TRBV30 and TRBJ1-2, with no clear D. CDR3 length: 12 amino acids. The V end was cut by 3 bases, the J end by 1 base, with 6 bases between. Germline V gene sequence: CDR1 GTSNPN, CDR2 SVGIG (reference sequence). Full variable domain (rest looked up from reference TRBV30 and TRBJ1-2): SQTIHQWPATLVQPVGSPLSLECTVEGTSNPNLYWYRQAAGRGLQLLFYSVGIGQISSEVPQNLSASRPQDRQFILSSKKLLLSDSGFYLCAWSPDNYGYTFGSGTRLTVV.

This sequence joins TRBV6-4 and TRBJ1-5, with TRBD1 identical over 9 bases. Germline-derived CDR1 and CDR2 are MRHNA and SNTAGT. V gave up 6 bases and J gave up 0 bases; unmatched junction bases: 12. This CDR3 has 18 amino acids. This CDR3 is CASRSRDRVPYSNQPQHF. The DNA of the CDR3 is TGTGCCAGCAGGTCCCGGGACAGGGTTCCATATAGCAATCAGCCCCAGCATTTT.

Written as DNA, the CDR3 is TGTGCCAGCAGCTTAGACCAGGGGGGCTGGAGCGACGAGCAGTACTTC. Its translation: CASSLDQGGWSDEQYF. This chain uses TRBV11-1 with TRBJ2-7; maybe TRBD1 (7 bases). The CDR3 is 16 residues long. Germline CDR1 SGHAT, CDR2 FQDESV (reference sequence). V lost 1 base to trimming and J lost 5 bases, with 18 bases between them.

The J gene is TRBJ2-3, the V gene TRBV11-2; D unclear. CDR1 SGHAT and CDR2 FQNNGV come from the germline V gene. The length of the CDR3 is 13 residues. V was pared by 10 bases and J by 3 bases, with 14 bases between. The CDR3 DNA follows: TGTGCCACCGCCGGGTCCCGAACAGATACGCAGTATTTT. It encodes CATAGSRTDTQYF. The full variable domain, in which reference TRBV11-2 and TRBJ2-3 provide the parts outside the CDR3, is EAGVAQSPRYKIIEKRQSVAFWCNPISGHATLYWYQQILGQGPKLLIQFQNNGVVDDSQLPKDRFSAERLKGVDSTLKIQPAKLEDSAVYLCATAGSRTDTQYFGPGTRLTVL.

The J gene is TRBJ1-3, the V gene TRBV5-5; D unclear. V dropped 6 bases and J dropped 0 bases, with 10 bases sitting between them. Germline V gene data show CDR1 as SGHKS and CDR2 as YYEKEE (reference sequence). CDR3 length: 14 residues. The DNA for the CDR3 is TGTGCCAGCAACGACTTTACCTCTGGAAACACCATATATTTT. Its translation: CASNDFTSGNTIYF. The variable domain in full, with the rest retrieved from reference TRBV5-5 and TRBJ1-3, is DAGVTQSPTHLIKTRGQQVTLRCSPISGHKSVSWYQQVLGQGPQFIFQYYEKEERGRGNFPDRFSARQFPNYSSELNVNALLLGDSALYLCASNDFTSGNTIYFGEGSWLTVV.

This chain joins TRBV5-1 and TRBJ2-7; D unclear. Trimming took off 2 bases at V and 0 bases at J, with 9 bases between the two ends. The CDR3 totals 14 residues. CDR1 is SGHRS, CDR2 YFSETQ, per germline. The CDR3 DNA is TGCGCCAGCAGCTTCGACAACTACTCCTACGAGCAGTACTTC. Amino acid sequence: CASSFDNYSYEQYF.

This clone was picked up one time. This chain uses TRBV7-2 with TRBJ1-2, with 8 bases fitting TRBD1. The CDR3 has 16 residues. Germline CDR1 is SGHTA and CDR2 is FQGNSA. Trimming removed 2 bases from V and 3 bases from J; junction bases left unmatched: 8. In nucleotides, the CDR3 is TGTGCCAGCAGCTTAAAGCCAGGGGGCGGATACTATGGCTACACCTTC. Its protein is CASSLKPGGGYYGYTF.

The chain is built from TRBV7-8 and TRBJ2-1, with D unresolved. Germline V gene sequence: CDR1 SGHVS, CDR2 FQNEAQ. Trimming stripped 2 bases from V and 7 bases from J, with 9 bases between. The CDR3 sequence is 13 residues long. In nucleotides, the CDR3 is TGTGCCAGCAGCTTATTCAGTGAGAATGAGCAGTTCTTC. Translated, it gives CASSLFSENEQFF.

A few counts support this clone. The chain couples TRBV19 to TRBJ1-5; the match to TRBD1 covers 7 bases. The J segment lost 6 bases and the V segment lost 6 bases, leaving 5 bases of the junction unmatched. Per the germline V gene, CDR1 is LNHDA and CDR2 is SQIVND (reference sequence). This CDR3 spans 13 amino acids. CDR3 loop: CASSGTVAQPQHF. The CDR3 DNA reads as TGTGCCAGTAGCGGGACAGTGGCTCAGCCCCAGCATTTT.

This CDR3 reads CASSPSGTGGYNEQFF. CDR3 nucleotides: TGTGCCAGCAGCCCCAGTGGGACAGGGGGTTACAATGAGCAGTTCTTC. This chain connects TRBV4-2 to TRBJ2-1, with 11 bases lining up with TRBD1. The CDR3 is 16 amino acids. CDR1 is LGHNA, CDR2 YNFKEQ, per germline. Trimming cost V 4 bases and J 4 bases; bases outside gene matches: 6.

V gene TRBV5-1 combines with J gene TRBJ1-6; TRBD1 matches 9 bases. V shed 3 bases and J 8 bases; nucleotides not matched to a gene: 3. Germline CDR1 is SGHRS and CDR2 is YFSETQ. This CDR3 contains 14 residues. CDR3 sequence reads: CASSSTGGDSPLHF. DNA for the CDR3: TGCGCCAGCAGCTCGACAGGGGGAGATTCACCCCTCCACTTT.

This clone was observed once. CDR3 residues: CASSLGPLGGNQPQHF. CDR3 nucleotide sequence: TGCGCCAGCAGCTTGGGGCCTCTGGGGGGCAATCAGCCCCAGCATTTT. The chain links TRBV5-1 to TRBJ1-5, with D possibly being TRBD1 (5 bases). Germline V gives CDR1 SGHRS, CDR2 YFSETQ. CDR3 size: 16 residues. With 0 bases removed from V and 2 bases from J, the gap between germline ends came to 12 bases.

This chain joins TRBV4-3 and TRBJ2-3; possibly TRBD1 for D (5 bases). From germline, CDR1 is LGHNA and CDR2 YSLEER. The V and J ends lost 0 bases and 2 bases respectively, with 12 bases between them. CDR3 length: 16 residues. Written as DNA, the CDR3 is TGCGCCAGCAGCCAAGATAGGGGCACCACCACAGATACGCAGTATTTT. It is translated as CASSQDRGTTTDTQYF.

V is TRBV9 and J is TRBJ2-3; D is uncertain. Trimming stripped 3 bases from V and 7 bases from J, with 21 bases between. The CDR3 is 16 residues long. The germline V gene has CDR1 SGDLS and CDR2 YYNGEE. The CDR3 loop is CASSASPSPPVNTQYF. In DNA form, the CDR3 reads TGTGCCAGCAGCGCGAGTCCGTCTCCCCCAGTCAATACGCAGTATTTT.

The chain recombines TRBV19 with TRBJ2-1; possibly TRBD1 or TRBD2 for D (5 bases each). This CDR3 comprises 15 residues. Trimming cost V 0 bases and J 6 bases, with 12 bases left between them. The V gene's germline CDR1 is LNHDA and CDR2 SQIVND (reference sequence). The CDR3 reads CASSIDAGTGNEQFF. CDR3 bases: TGTGCCAGTAGTATAGATGCCGGGACCGGCAATGAGCAGTTCTTC.

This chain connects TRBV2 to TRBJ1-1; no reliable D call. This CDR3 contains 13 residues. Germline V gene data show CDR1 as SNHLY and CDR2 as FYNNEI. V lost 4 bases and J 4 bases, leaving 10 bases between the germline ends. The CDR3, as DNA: TGTGCCAGCAGTGTTATGTTGGTCACTGAAGCTTTCTTT. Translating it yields CASSVMLVTEAFF.

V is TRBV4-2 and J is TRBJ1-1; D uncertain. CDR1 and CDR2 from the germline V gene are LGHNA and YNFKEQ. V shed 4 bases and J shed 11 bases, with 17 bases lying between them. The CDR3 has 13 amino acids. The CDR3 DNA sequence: TGTGCCAGCAGCCCCGGTGTAGGAGGAGGTGCTTTCTTT. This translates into CASSPGVGGGAFF.

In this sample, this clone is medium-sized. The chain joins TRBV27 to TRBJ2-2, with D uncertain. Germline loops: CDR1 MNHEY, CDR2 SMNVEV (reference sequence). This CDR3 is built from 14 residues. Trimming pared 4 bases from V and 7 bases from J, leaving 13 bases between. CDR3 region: CASSSYIMGGELFF. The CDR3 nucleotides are TGTGCCAGCAGTTCTTACATTATGGGCGGGGAGCTGTTTTTT.

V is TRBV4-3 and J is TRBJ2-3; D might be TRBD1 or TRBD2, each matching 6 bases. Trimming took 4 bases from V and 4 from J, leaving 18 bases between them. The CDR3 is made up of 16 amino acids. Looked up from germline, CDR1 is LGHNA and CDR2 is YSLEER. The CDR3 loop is CASSPAGGGRADTQYF. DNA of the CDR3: TGCGCCAGCAGCCCCGCCGGGGGCGGAAGGGCAGATACGCAGTATTTT.